The text below deals with one TCR beta chain. This clonotype was recorded many times. No antigen is known for it. No qualities accompany the bases; no much larger clone lies one base away. The data were obtained in a study of T cells in Graves' hyperthyroidism and ophthalmopathy (dated by TCRdb to between 2019 and 2020). About the study as a whole: Peripheral blood was collected at initial diagnosis, before any treatment. The paper describes TCR Vbeta CDR3 sequencing of some 130 peripheral blood samples, made up of around 41 ophthalmopathy patients, approximately 76 hyperthyroidism patients and roughly 17 progressor patients. The 90 to 100 discovery patients were randomly divided into training and test sets at a 7:3 ratio. In addition, the study compared T-cell repertoires in thyroid tissue and in blood from roughly 6 Graves' hyperthyroidism patients. Prospective prediction of ophthalmopathy was tested in an independent validation cohort consisting of some 19 hyperthyroidism patients and more than 15 patients who later progressed to ophthalmopathy. After blood sampling, hyperthyroidism patients were treated with methimazole at a starting dose of 30 mg daily, and ophthalmopathy patients were treated with high-dose intravenous methylprednisolone. TCR V-J signatures able to tell the groups apart were searched for in a discovery cohort of 95 or so patients, of whom 43 had Graves' ophthalmopathy and under 65 had stable Graves' hyperthyroidism.

Study-level results and caveats: In validation, the model predicted progression to ophthalmopathy a median of about 6.5 months before onset, with approximately 68% sensitivity and 72.22% specificity. Blood samples also contained most of the expanded thyroid clonotypes (frequency above 0.001), which suggests that blood repertoires may reflect thyroid immune responses. Sample size was not statistically predetermined, and investigators were not blinded to group allocation. A model built on a 13 V-J signature distinguished ophthalmopathy from stable hyperthyroidism, reaching about 88% sensitivity and under 84% specificity in cross-validation and 80%/75% in testing.

The TCR beta CDR3 regions were amplified from RNA transcripts. For the first round of RT-PCR on the TCR CDR3, the HTBI primer set was used together with the Qiagen OneStep RT-PCR kit. A second multiplex PCR round built the libraries, followed by size selection and purification. Sequencing of the libraries was done on an Illumina HiSeq2000 using paired-end 100 bp reads. The authors' pipeline ran thus. SOAPnuke was used to process the raw data, with reads discarded if the reads contained adapters or uncalled bases, had a mean Phred below 15, or lacked an exact constant-primer or identifier match. High-quality paired reads were merged with COPE v1.2.5, and unique nucleotide sequences were defined as clonotypes. Clonotypes were aligned to IMGT TRBV, TRBD and TRBJ reference segments using MiTCR v1.1. Analysis was restricted to V-J combinations with a frequency above 0.0001, which covered about 99% of repertoires. A TCS score was defined as the ratio of F50 (clonal expansion) to E x V (chaos), with BLOSUM62-based TCRdist applied between CDR3 peptides within each V-J. Welch's t-statistics and random forest reduced 500 to 550 V-J features to 13, which were used in a naive Bayes classifier (R e1071). TCRdb applied fastp at Q25 and MiXCR to the public reads, then kept only in-frame beta chains. Identical CDR3 protein sequences are pooled into one entry, listed with their most common genes and DNA. TCRdb's processing, not the study's, gives the V and J calls here. The table for this sample lists 350,000 to 400,000 distinct CDR3 sequences; 15% of them were counted only once. 30% to 35% of the sample is in the top ten clones.

Stable Graves' hyperthyroidism was defined as no progression to ophthalmopathy during 18 months of follow-up. Hyperthyroidism patients were newly diagnosed, had a disease duration of under 2 months, and were aged 18 to 65 years. The study excluded patients with uncontrolled infections, other autoimmune diseases, pregnancy or lactation. Diagnoses relied on clinical symptoms, serum thyroxine and TRAb, thyroid ultrasound and orbital computed tomography. PBMCs were isolated from about 9.2 ml of fresh peripheral blood by Ficoll-Paque density gradient centrifugation. Total RNA was extracted using Trizol reagent, and RNA quality was assessed on an Agilent 2100 Bioanalyzer. The sample taken for sequencing was blood. This clonotype originated in a woman in her twenties or thirties with Graves' hyperthyroidism.

The nucleotide sequence is TGTGCCAGCAGCCCGACAGGGACCAACACAGATACGCAGTATTTT. It is translated as CASSPTGTNTDTQYF. The chain is made from TRBV9 and TRBJ2-3, and 7 junction bases match TRBD1. The germline V end is reduced by 4 bases and the J end by 2 bases; junction bases left unmatched: 7. Reading from cysteine to phenylalanine, the CDR3 counts 15 amino acids. The kept DNA is CDR3 alone, 45 bases in frame from the first base. CDR1 and CDR2 were assigned from the germline V gene as SGDLS and YYNGEE.